This T cell receptor (beta chain) derives from a study of CD8 T cells in ankylosing spondylitis. The table lists this clonotype with many counts. V dropped 1 base and J dropped 4 bases, with 8 bases sitting between them. CDR3 length: 14 amino acids. Germline V CDR1 and CDR2: SNHLY, FYNNEI. Making the TCR beta libraries involved quantitative 5'-RACE with molecular barcodes. TCRdb itself ran the 5' RACE reads through MiXCR, one entry per CDR3 protein. Of fewer than 50,000 distinct CDR3 sequences in the sample, approximately 10% are singletons; the top ten hold roughly 1.3%. The sample was blood, either unsorted or a sorted T cell fraction (not recorded which). The chain has TRBV2 and TRBJ2-1; D is undetermined. This receptor was identified in a male donor with ankylosing spondylitis or in good health (not recorded which). The CDR3 loop reads CASSEVPGYNEQFF. DNA for the CDR3: TGTGCCAGCAGTGAAGTCCCAGGTTACAATGAGCAGTTCTTC.